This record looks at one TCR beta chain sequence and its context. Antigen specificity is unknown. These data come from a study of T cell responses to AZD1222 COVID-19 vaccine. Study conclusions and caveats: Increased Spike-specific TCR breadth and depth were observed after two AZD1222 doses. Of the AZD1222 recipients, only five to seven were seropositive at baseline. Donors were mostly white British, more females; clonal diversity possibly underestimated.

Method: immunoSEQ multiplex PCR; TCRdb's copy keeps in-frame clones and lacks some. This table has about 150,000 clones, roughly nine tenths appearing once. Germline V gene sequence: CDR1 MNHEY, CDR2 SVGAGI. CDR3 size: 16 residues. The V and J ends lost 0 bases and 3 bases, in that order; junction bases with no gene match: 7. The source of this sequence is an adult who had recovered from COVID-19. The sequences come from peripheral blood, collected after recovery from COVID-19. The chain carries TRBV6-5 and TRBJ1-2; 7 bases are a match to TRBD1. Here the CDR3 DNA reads TGTGCCAGCAGTTACTCGAGGACAGGCGGGTACTATGGCTACACCTTC. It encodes CASSYSRTGGYYGYTF.